This is a list of T cell receptor beta chains from one sample in a study of T cells in Graves' hyperthyroidism and ophthalmopathy. TCRdb reprocessed the multiplex PCR reads via MiXCR and lists one record per CDR3 protein. The repertoire holds approximately 570,000 distinct CDR3 sequences, about 20% seen once, with 45% to 50% in the top ten. Sequenced sample: blood. Receptors were obtained from a man aged 35-49 years with Graves' ophthalmopathy. The CDR3 runs from the conserved cysteine through the conserved F or W. The D gene is left open where the match is weak. The listing skips clone size in some rows; elsewhere it reads once, few, many or a size class.

CASSERLVSTDTQYF	TGTGCCAGCAGTGAACGGCTAGTTAGCACAGATACGCAGTATTTT	-	TRBV2	TRBJ2-3	many
CASSGLNYEQYF	TGTGCCAGTAGTGGCCTCAACTACGAGCAGTACTTC	-	TRBV19	TRBJ2-7	-
CASRSAGGRETQYF	TGTGCCAGCAGATCGGCGGGGGGGCGTGAGACCCAGTACTTC	TRBD2	TRBV5-5	TRBJ2-5	many
CASSSRDLYTGELFF	TGTGCCAGCAGCTCCCGGGACTTGTACACCGGGGAGCTGTTTTTT	-	TRBV7-2	TRBJ2-2	few
CASSIGQANTEAFF	TGTGCCAGCAGTATCGGACAGGCGAACACTGAAGCTTTCTTT	TRBD1	TRBV7-2	TRBJ1-1	-
CPPGRVAPWDTQYF	TGCCCCCCGGGACGGGTTGCTCCGTGGGATACGCAGTATTTT	-	TRBV7-2	TRBJ2-3	many
CSARDTGGVRVRLGNQPQHF	TGCAGTGCTAGAGATACAGGAGGAGTCAGGGTCAGGTTAGGCAATCAGCCCCAGCATTTT	-	TRBV20-1	TRBJ1-5	few
CASKGAVQETQYF	TGTGCCAGTAAGGGGGCGGTCCAAGAGACCCAGTACTTC	TRBD1	TRBV28	TRBJ2-5	-
CASTFLHQPTYEQYF	TGTGCCAGCACTTTCTTACACCAACCGACCTACGAGCAGTACTTC	-	TRBV28	TRBJ2-7	-
CASSEAGGYQPQHF	TGTGCCAGCAGTGAAGCAGGGGGTTATCAGCCCCAGCATTTT	-	TRBV6-1	TRBJ1-5	few
CASSPGTPLGADTQYF	TGTGCCAGCAGTCCCGGGACTCCGCTGGGGGCAGATACGCAGTATTTT	-	TRBV12-3/TRBV12-4	TRBJ2-3	many
CASSIRAPETQYF	TGTGCCAGCAGCATACGGGCCCCAGAGACCCAGTACTTC	-	TRBV5-6	TRBJ2-5	-
CASSYSGGAGNQPQHF	TGTGCCAGCAGTTATAGCGGGGGGGCCGGCAATCAGCCCCAGCATTTT	-	TRBV2	TRBJ1-5	-
CASSVKDFPPFDIQYF	TGTGCCAGCAGCGTTAAGGACTTCCCACCCTTTGACATTCAGTACTTC	-	TRBV9	TRBJ2-4	few
CSIRQGIYEQYF	TGCAGCATCCGACAGGGGATCTACGAGCAGTACTTC	TRBD1	TRBV29-1	TRBJ2-7	-
CASGTGQGYYGYTF	TGTGCCAGCGGGACGGGACAGGGATACTATGGCTACACCTTC	TRBD1	TRBV2	TRBJ1-2	few
CASSLYLGVSYNEQFF	TGTGCCAGCAGCTTGTATCTTGGCGTTTCCTACAATGAGCAGTTCTTC	-	TRBV5-5	TRBJ2-1	-
CASSPRTSGGLSSYEQYF	TGTGCCAGCAGCCCTCGGACTAGCGGGGGGCTGAGCTCCTACGAGCAGTACTTC	TRBD2	TRBV7-8	TRBJ2-7	many
CASSTGTSGRAGGGNYEQYF	TGTGCCAGCAGTACGGGGACTAGCGGGAGGGCCGGGGGGGGGAACTACGAGCAGTACTTC	TRBD2	TRBV27	TRBJ2-7	once
CASSLRFMASGSYPESQYF	TGTGCCAGCAGCTTACGATTCATGGCTAGCGGGTCCTATCCGGAGTCGCAGTATTTT	TRBD2	TRBV7-6	TRBJ2-3	many
CATSSARKNIQYF	TGTGCCACCAGTTCTGCAAGAAAAAACATTCAGTACTTC	-	TRBV24-1	TRBJ2-4	-
CASSRTSGGTEQYF	TGCGCCAGCAGCCGGACTAGCGGGGGGACCGAGCAGTACTTC	TRBD2	TRBV4-1	TRBJ2-7	few
CASSAGGYSDSNYGYTF	TGTGCCAGCAGTGCGGGGGGGTACTCCGACTCTAACTATGGCTACACCTTC	-	TRBV6-1	TRBJ1-2	-
CASSVLAGVHYEQYF	TGTGCCAGCAGTGTTTTAGCGGGAGTGCATTACGAGCAGTACTTC	TRBD2	TRBV25-1	TRBJ2-7	few
CASSQVLAGGDTQYF	TGTGCCAGCAGCCAAGTACTAGCGGGGGGCGATACGCAGTATTTT	TRBD2	TRBV3-1	TRBJ2-3	many
CASGYPPTGTSGGAVEQYF	TGTGCCAGCGGATACCCCCCTACCGGGACTAGCGGGGGGGCCGTTGAGCAGTACTTC	TRBD2	TRBV11-2	TRBJ2-7	-
CSVDGNERGQYGYTF	TGCAGCGTTGATGGGAATGAGAGGGGGCAATATGGCTACACCTTC	TRBD1	TRBV29-1	TRBJ1-2	few
CASSLGQGYDTQYF	TGTGCCAGCAGCTTGGGACAGGGGTACGATACGCAGTATTTT	TRBD1	TRBV7-6	TRBJ2-3	many
CASAEGGKLFF	TGTGCCAGCGCCGAGGGGGGAAAACTGTTTTTT	-	TRBV27	TRBJ1-4	once
CAWSALANEQFF	TGTGCCTGGAGCGCCCTAGCAAATGAGCAGTTCTTC	-	TRBV30	TRBJ2-1	few
CASSAQGWGEKLFF	TGTGCCAGCAGTGCGCAGGGGTGGGGTGAAAAACTGTTTTTT	-	TRBV2	TRBJ1-4	many
CASSPQGNWLNEQYF	TGTGCCAGCAGTCCCCAGGGCAACTGGTTAAACGAGCAGTACTTC	-	TRBV28	TRBJ2-7	many
CASSLLEPDRESADTEAFF	TGTGCCAGCAGCCTCCTAGAACCGGACAGGGAGAGTGCGGACACTGAAGCTTTCTTT	TRBD1	TRBV13	TRBJ1-1	few
CASSQAEGGGQYF	TGTGCCAGCAGCCAAGCAGAGGGGGGTGGGCAGTACTTC	-	TRBV3-1	TRBJ2-7	few
CSVFNTVYEQYF	TGCAGCGTGTTTAACACTGTCTACGAGCAGTACTTC	-	TRBV29-1	TRBJ2-7	once
CASSTINWDGYTF	TGTGCCAGCTCTACTATCAACTGGGATGGCTACACCTTC	-	TRBV2	TRBJ1-2	many
CASSLVGGRETQYF	TGTGCCAGCAGCTTAGTCGGGGGTCGGGAGACCCAGTACTTC	-	TRBV11-2	TRBJ2-5	many
CASMENRNTEAFF	TGTGCCAGCATGGAGAACAGGAACACTGAAGCTTTCTTT	-	TRBV6-1	TRBJ1-1	-
CASSHSRVLNWKLFF	TGCGCCAGCAGCCATTCTCGGGTCCTCAATTGGAAACTGTTTTTT	-	TRBV4-3	TRBJ1-4	-
CASSSPIYEQYF	TGTGCCAGCAGCTCTCCCATCTACGAGCAGTACTTC	-	TRBV7-3	TRBJ2-7	many
CATSRGTGFEKLFF	TGTGCCACCAGCAGAGGAACAGGGTTCGAAAAACTGTTTTTT	-	TRBV15	TRBJ1-4	few
CASSLGQAQCQETQYF	TGTGCCAGCAGCTTAGGACAGGCACAGTGCCAAGAGACCCAGTACTTC	-	TRBV7-2	TRBJ2-5	few
CASSSIPGHGLNEQFF	TGCGCCAGCAGCAGCATACCGGGACACGGACTCAATGAGCAGTTCTTC	-	TRBV5-1	TRBJ2-1	many
CSAPSPGLAGGVTGELFF	TGCAGTGCCCCCTCGCCGGGACTAGCGGGGGGGGTTACCGGGGAGCTGTTTTTT	TRBD2	TRBV20-1	TRBJ2-2	once
CASSQAFQRSYNEQFF	TGTGCCAGCAGCCAAGCTTTCCAGCGGTCCTACAATGAGCAGTTCTTC	-	TRBV3-1	TRBJ2-1	many
CSAREGEYYNEQFF	TGCAGTGCTAGAGAAGGCGAATACTACAATGAGCAGTTCTTC	-	TRBV20-1	TRBJ2-1	many
CASSFSAGGPLVEQYF	TGTGCCAGCAGTTTCTCCGCGGGAGGGCCCTTAGTGGAGCAGTACTTC	TRBD2	TRBV28	TRBJ2-7	many
CASSSYGANVLTF	TGTGCCAGCAGCAGTTACGGGGCCAACGTCCTGACTTTC	-	TRBV7-3	TRBJ2-6	-
CASCNSYNSPLHF	TGTGCCAGTTGTAACTCCTATAATTCACCCCTCCACTTT	-	TRBV27	TRBJ1-6	few
CASSPRGREGGEQFF	TGTGCCAGTAGCCCTCGGGGGCGGGAGGGCGGCGAGCAGTTCTTC	TRBD2	TRBV19	TRBJ2-1	-
CASSPSAGYTEAFF	TGTGCCAGCAGTCCCTCAGCAGGGTACACTGAAGCTTTCTTT	-	TRBV12-3/TRBV12-4	TRBJ1-1	few
CSADARGSSYEQYF	TGCAGTGCTGACGCGCGGGGGAGCTCCTACGAGCAGTACTTC	TRBD2	TRBV20-1	TRBJ2-7	-
CASSLAGTNLDTQYF	TGTGCCAGCAGCTTAGCCGGGACTAACCTAGATACGCAGTATTTT	TRBD2	TRBV7-3	TRBJ2-3	-
CASSPGGRGQETQYF	TGTGCCAGCAGCCCGGGGGGGCGGGGGCAAGAGACCCAGTACTTC	TRBD2	TRBV5-6	TRBJ2-5	few
CASSRNGRGAQYF	TGTGCCAGCAGTCGGAACGGGCGCGGGGCCCAGTACTTC	-	TRBV12-3/TRBV12-4	TRBJ2-5	many
CASSLKLGTGDTQYF	TGTGCCAGCAGCTTAAAACTAGGGACGGGAGATACGCAGTATTTT	-	TRBV7-9	TRBJ2-3	many
CASSLGLAGSSYNEQFF	TGTGCCAGCAGCTTAGGACTAGCGGGGAGCTCCTACAATGAGCAGTTCTTC	TRBD2	TRBV7-9	TRBJ2-1	many